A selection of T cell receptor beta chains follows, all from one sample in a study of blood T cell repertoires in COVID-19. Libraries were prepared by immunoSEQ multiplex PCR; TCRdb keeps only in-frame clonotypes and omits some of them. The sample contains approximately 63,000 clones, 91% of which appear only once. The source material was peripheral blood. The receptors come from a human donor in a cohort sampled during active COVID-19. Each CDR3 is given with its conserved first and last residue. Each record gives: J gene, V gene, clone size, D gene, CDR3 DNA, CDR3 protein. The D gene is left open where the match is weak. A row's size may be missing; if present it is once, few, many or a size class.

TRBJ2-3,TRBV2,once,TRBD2,TGTGCCAGCAGTGGCGGCGGACTAGCGGGAGATACGCAGTATTTT,CASSGGGLAGDTQYF
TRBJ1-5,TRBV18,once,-,TGTGCCAGCTCACCCCTCGGTCAGGATCAGCCCCAGCATTTT,CASSPLGQDQPQHF
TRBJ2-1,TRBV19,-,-,TGTGCCAGTAGGAGAGACAGCTACAATGAGCAGTTCTTC,CASRRDSYNEQFF
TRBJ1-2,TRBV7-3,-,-,TGTGCCAGCAGCTTAACGGCCCAGGGCGCCTATGGCTACACCTTC,CASSLTAQGAYGYTF
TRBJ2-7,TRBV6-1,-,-,TGTGCCAGCAGTGAAAGAGGCCGATCCGACGAGCAGTACTTC,CASSERGRSDEQYF
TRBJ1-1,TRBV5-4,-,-,TGTGCCAGCAGCGTGAGACACACCGTTGTTACTGAAGCTTTCTTT,CASSVRHTVVTEAFF
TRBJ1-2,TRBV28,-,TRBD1,TGTGCCAGCAGTTTAACCGCGGCAGGGGGAGGCTATAACTATGGCTACACCTTC,CASSLTAAGGGYNYGYTF
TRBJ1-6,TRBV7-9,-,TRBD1,TGTGCCAGCAGCCTAACCGGGACAGGGGGCGCTGGTAATTCACCCCTCCACTTT,CASSLTGTGGAGNSPLHF
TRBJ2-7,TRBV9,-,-,TGTGCCAGCAGCGTAATCGGGGGGCTAGACGAGCAGTACTTC,CASSVIGGLDEQYF
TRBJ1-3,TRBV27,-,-,TGTGCCACCAAAGACAGGTCTGGAAACACCATATATTTT,CATKDRSGNTIYF
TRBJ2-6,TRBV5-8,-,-,TGTGCCAGCAGCTTGGCTTTTATAAGCTTCTCTGGGGCCAACGTCCTGACTTTC,CASSLAFISFSGANVLTF
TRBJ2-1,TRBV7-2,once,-,TGTGCCAGCAGCCCCCCGGGACAAGGTCGGTTCTTC,CASSPPGQGRFF
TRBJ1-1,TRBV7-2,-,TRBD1,TGTGCCAGCAGCTTAGGGGGCAGGGGGTGGGACACTGAAGCTTTCTTT,CASSLGGRGWDTEAFF
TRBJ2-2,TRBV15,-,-,TGTGCCACCAGCACCCGCCCCGGTGAGGCCGGGGAGCTGTTTTTT,CATSTRPGEAGELFF
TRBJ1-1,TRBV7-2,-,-,TGTGCCAGCAGCTTAGGATACATGAACACTGAAGCTTTCTTT,CASSLGYMNTEAFF
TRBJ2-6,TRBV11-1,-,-,TGTGCCAGCAGAACCACTGGGCCTGGGGCCAACGTCCTGACTTTC,CASRTTGPGANVLTF
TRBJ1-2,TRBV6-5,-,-,TGTGCCAGCAGTTACGGGGGGGCGGTACTTGGCTACACCTTC,CASSYGGAVLGYTF
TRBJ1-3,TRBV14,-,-,TGTGCCAGCAGCCAAGGGCAGGGGAAAGGAAACACCATATATTTT,CASSQGQGKGNTIYF
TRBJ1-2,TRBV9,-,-,TGTGCCAGCAGCGTTTATGGGGGGGACAATGGCTACACCTTC,CASSVYGGDNGYTF
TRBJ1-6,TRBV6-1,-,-,TGTGCCAGCAGTGAAAGGTTCGGTTTGGGGGCAAATTCACCCCTCCACTTT,CASSERFGLGANSPLHF
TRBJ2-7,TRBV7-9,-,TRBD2,TGTGCCAGCAGCTTAGAGGCGGGGGTGGAATCCTACGAGCAGTACTTC,CASSLEAGVESYEQYF
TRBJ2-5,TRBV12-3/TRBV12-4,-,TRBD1,TGTGCCAGCAGTCGGGACAGTCAAGAGACCCAGTACTTC,CASSRDSQETQYF
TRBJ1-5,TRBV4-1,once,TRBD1,TGCGCCAGCAGCCAAGATAGGGGGACAGCCGTCGTCGCAAATCAGCCCCAGCATTTT,CASSQDRGTAVVANQPQHF
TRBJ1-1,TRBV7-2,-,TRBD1,TGTGCCAGCAGCCCGAGACAGGGGAACACTGAAGCTTTCTTT,CASSPRQGNTEAFF
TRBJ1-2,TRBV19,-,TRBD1,TGTGCCAGTAGTCCCGCCGGGACAGGGGGCTTCTCGCTTTACACCTTC,CASSPAGTGGFSLYTF
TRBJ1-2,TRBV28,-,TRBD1,TGTGCCAGCAGTTCCGACAGGGAGAGTGGCTACACCTTC,CASSSDRESGYTF
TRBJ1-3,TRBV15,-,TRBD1,TGTGCCACCGCGATCAGGGGGAGCTCTGGAAACACCATATATTTT,CATAIRGSSGNTIYF
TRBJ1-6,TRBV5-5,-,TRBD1,TGTGCCAGCAGCCGGGAGGGACAGGGCAATTCACCCCTCCACTTT,CASSREGQGNSPLHF
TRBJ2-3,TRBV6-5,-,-,TGTGCCAGCAGTTACTCTGCTAGCGCAACCACAGATACGCAGTATTTT,CASSYSASATTDTQYF
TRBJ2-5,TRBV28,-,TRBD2,TGTGCCAGCAGTTCCCGATCGGGGAAGCGGGGCGAGACCCAGTACTTC,CASSSRSGKRGETQYF
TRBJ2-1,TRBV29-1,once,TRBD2,TGCAGCGTTGCGCTCCTAGCGGGAGTGTATCGGCAGTTCTTC,CSVALLAGVYRQFF
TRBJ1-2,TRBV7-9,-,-,TGTGCCAGCAGCTCGGGGGGATATGGCTACACCTTC,CASSSGGYGYTF
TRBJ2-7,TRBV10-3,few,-,TGTGCCATCAGTGACCTTCAAACAGGGCCCTACGAGCAGTACTTC,CAISDLQTGPYEQYF
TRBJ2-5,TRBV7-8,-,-,TGTGCCAGCAGCTCTGGGACAGCGGGAGAGACCCAGTACTTC,CASSSGTAGETQYF
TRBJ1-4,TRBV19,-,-,TGTGCCAGTAGTATAGGACAAACAACTAATGAAAAACTGTTTTTT,CASSIGQTTNEKLFF
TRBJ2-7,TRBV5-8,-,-,TGTGCCAGCAGCCGGTTCCGGGACATAGCCTACGAGCAGTACTTC,CASSRFRDIAYEQYF
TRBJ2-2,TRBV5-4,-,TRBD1,TGTGCCAGCAGCTTGGACAGGGGAACCACCGGGGAGCTGTTTTTT,CASSLDRGTTGELFF
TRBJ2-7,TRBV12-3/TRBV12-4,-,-,TGTGCCAGCAGTTTAGTCTCCGAGCAGTACTTC,CASSLVSEQYF
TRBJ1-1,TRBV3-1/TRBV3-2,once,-,TGTGCCAGCAGCCAAGATCTGGGACTTGCGAACACTGAAGCTTTCTTT,CASSQDLGLANTEAFF
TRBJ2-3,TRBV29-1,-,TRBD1,TGCAGCGACGGGACAGGACGAATCACAGATACGCAGTATTTT,CSDGTGRITDTQYF
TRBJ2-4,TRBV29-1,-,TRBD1,TGCAGCGTCGGACAGGGCGGGAACATTCAGTACTTC,CSVGQGGNIQYF
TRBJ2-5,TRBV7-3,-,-,TGTGCCAGCAGCTTAAGCAGCCAAGAGACCCAGTACTTC,CASSLSSQETQYF